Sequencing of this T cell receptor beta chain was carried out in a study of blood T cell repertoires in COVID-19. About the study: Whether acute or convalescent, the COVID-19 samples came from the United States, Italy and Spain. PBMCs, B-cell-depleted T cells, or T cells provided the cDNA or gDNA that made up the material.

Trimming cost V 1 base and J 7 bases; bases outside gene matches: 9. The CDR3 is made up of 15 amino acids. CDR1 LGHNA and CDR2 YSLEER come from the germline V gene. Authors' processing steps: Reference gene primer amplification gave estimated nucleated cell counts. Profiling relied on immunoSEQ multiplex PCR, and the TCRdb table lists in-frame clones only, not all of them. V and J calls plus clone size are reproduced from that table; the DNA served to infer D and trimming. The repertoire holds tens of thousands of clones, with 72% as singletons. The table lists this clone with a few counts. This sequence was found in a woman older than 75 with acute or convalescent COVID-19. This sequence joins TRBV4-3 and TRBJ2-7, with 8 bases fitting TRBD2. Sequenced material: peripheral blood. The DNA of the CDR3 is TGCGCCAGCAGCCAAGGGGCAGCGGGAGTCGGGGAGCAGTACTTC. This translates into CASSQGAAGVGEQYF.